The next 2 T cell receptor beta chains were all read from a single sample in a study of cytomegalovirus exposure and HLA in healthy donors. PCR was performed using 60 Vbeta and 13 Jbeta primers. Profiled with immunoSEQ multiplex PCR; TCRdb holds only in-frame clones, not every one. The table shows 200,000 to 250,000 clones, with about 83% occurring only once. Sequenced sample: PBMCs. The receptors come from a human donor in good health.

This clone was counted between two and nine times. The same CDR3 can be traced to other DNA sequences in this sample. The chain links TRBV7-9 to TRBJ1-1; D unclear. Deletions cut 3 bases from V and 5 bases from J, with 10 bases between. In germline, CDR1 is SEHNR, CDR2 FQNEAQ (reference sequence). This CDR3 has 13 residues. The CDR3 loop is CASSFGGLTEAFF. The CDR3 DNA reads TGTGCCAGCAGCTTCGGAGGGCTAACTGAAGCTTTCTTT.

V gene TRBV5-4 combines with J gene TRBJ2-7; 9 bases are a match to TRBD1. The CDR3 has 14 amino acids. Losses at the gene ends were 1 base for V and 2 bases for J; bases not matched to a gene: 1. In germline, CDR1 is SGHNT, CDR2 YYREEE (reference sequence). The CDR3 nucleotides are TGTGCCAGCAGCTTGAGGACAGGGGCCTACGAGCAGTACTTC. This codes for CASSLRTGAYEQYF.